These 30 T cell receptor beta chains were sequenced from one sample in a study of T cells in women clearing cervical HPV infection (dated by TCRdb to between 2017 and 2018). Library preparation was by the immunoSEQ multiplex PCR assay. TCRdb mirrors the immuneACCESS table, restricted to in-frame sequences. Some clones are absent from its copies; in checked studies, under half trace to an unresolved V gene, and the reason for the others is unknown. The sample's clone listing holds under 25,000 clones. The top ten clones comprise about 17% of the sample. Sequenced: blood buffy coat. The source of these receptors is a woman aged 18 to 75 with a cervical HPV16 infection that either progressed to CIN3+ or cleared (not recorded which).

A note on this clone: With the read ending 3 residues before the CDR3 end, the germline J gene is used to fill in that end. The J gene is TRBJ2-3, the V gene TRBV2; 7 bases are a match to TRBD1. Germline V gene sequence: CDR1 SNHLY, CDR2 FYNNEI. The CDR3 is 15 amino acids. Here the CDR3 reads CASRYTGVGNQPQYF. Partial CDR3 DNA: TGTGCCAGCAGATATACAGGGGTCGGCAATCAGCCG.

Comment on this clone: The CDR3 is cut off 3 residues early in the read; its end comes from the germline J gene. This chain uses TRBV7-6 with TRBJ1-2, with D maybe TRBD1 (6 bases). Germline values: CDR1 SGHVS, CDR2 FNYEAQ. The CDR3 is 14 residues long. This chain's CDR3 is CASSLGVQGTDYTF. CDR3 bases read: TGTGCCAGCAGCTTAGGAGTACAGGGAACCGAC.

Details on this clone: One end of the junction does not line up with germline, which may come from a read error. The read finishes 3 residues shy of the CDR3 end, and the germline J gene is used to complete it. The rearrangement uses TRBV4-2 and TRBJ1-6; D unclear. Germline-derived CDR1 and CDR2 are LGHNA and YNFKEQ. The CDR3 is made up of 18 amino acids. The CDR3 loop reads CASSQDDAGSSYNSPLHF. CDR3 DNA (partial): TGCGCCAGCAGCCAAGATGATGCGGGTAGCTCCTATAATTCACCC.

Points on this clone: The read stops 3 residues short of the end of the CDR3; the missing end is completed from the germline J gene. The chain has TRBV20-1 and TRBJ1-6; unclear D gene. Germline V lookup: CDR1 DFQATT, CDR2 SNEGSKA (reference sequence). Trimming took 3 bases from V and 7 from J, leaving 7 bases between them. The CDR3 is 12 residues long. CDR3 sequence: CSASNTNSPLHF. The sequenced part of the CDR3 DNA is TGCAGTGCTAGCAACACCAATTCACCC.

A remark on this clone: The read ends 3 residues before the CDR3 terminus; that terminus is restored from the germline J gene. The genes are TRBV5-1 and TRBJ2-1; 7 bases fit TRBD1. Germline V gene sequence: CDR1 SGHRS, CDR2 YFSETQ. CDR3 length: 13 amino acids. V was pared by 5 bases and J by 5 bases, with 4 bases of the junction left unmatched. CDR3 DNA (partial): TGCGCCAGCAGATCCGGGACAGACAATGAG. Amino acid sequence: CASRSGTDNE. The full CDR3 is CASRSGTDNEQFF.

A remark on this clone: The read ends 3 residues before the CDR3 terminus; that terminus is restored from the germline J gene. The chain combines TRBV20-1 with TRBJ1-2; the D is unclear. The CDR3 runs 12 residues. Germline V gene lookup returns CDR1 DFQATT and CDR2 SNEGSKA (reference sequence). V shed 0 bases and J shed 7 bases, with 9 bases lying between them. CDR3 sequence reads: CSARDSGLGYTF. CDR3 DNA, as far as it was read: TGCAGTGCTAGAGATTCAGGCCTTGGC.

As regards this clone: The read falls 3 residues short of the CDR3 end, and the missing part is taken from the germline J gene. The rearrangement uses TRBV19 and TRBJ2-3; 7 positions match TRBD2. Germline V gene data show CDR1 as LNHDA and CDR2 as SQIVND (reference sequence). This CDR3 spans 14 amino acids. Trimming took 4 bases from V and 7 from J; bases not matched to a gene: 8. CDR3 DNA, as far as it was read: TGTGCCAGTAGTAGGCTAGCGGATAGCTATACG. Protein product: CASSRLADSYT. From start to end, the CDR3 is CASSRLADSYTQYF.

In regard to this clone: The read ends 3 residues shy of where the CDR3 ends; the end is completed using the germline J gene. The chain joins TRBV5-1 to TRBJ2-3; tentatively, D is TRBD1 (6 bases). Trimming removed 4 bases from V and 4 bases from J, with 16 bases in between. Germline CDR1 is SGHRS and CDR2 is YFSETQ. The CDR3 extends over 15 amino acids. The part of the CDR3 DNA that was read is TGCGCCAGCAGCCATCAAGGGGGTTGGGCAGATACG. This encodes CASSHQGGWADT. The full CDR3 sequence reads CASSHQGGWADTQYF.

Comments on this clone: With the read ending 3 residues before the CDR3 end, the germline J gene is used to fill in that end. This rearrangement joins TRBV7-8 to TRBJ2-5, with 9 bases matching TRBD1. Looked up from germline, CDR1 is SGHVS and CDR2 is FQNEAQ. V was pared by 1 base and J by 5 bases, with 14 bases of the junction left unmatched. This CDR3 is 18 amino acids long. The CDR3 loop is CASSLGIRGQGVGETQYF. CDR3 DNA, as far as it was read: TGTGCCAGCAGCTTAGGAATCAGGGGACAGGGTGTAGGGGAGACC. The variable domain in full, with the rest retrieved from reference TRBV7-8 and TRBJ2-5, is GAGVSQSPRYKVAKRGQDVALRCDPISGHVSLFWYQQALGQGPEFLTYFQNEAQLDKSGLPSDRFFAERPEGSVSTLKIQRTQQEDSAVYLCASSLGIRGQGVGETQYFGPGTRLLVL.

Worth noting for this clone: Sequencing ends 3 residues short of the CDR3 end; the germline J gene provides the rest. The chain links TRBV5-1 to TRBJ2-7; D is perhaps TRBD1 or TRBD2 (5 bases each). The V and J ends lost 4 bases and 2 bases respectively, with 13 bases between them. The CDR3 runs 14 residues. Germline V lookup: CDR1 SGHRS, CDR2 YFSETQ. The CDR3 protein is CASSPGTGPYEQYF. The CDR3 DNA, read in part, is TGCGCCAGCAGCCCGGGAACAGGCCCCTACGAG.

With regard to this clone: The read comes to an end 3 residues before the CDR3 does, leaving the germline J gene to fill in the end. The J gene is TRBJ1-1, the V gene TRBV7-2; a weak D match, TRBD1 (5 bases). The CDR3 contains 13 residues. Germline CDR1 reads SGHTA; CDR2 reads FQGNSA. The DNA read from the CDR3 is TGTGCCAGCAGCCCGACTAGAGGGGAGACA. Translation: CASSPTRGET. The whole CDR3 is CASSPTRGETAFF.

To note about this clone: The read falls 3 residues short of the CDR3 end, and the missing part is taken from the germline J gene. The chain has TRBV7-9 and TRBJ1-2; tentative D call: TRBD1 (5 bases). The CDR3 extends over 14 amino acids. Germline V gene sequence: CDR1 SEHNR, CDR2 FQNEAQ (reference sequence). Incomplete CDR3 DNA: TGTGCCAGCAGCACCCCAGGTAGGGGCAAGAGC. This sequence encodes CASSTPGRGKS. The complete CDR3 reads CASSTPGRGKSYTF.

The DNA read from the CDR3 is TGTGCCAGCAGCTTGGGACAGGGCGGCTATGGC. Translation: CASSLGQGGYG. From start to end, the CDR3 is CASSLGQGGYGYTF. The J gene is TRBJ1-2, the V gene TRBV2; 9 bases are a match to TRBD1. The read comes to an end 3 residues before the CDR3 does, leaving the germline J gene to fill in the end. The V gene's germline CDR1 is SNHLY and CDR2 FYNNEI. CDR3 length: 14 amino acids. The V and J ends lost 6 bases and 4 bases, in that order; junction bases with no gene match: 6.

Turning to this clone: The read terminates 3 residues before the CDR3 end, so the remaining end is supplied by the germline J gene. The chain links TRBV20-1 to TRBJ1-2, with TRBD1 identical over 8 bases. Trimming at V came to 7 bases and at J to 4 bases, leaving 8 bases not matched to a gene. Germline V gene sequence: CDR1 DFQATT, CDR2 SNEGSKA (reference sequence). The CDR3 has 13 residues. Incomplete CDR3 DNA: TGCAGTGGCCGGACAGGGCTAACCTATGGC. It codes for CSGRTGLTYG. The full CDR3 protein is CSGRTGLTYGYTF.

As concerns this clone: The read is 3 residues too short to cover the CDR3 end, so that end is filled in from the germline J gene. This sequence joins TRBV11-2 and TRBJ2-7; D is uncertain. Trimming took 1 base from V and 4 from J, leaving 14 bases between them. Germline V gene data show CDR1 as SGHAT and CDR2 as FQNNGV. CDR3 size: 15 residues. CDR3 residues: CASSLGIGRKYEQYF. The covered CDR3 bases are TGTGCCAGCAGCTTAGGAATTGGCAGAAAATACGAG.

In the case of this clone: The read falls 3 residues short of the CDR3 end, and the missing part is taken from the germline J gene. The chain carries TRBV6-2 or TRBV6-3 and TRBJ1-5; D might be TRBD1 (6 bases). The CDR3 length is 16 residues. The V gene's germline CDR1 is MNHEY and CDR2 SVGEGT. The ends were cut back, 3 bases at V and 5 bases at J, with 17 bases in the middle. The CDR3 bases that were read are TGTGCCAGCAGTTATTATCCGGACAGCTTGGATCAGCCC. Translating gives CASSYYPDSLDQP. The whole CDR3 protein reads CASSYYPDSLDQPQHF.

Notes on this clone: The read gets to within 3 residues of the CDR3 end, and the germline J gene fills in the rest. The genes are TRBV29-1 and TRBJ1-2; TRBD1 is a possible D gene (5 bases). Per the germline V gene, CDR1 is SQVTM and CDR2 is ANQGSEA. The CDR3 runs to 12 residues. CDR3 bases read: TGCAGCGTTGGGGGCCAGCCGATCGGC. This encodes CSVGGQPIG. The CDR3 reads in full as CSVGGQPIGYTF.

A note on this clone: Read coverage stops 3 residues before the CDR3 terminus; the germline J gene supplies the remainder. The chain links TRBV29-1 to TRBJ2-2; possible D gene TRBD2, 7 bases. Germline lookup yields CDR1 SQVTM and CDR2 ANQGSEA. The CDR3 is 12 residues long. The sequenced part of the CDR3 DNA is TGCAGCGTTGAGAGAGGGGGGGGAGAG. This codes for CSVERGGGE. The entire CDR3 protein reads CSVERGGGELFF.

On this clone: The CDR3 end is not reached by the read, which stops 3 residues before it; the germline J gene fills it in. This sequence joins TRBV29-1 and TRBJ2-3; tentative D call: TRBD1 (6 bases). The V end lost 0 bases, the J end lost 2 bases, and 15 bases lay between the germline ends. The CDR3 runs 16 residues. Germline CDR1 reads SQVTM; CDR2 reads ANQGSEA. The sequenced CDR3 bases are TGCAGCGTTGAAGACGGACAGAAAAGGGCCACAGATACG. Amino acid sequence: CSVEDGQKRATDT. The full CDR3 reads CSVEDGQKRATDTQYF.

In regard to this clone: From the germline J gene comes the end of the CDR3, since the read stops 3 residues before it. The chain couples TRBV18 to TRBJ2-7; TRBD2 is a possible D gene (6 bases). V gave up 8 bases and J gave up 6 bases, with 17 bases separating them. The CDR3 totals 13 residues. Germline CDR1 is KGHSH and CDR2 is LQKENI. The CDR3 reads CASALTGTFEQYF. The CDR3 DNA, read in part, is TGTGCCAGCGCACTTACCGGGACTTTCGAG.

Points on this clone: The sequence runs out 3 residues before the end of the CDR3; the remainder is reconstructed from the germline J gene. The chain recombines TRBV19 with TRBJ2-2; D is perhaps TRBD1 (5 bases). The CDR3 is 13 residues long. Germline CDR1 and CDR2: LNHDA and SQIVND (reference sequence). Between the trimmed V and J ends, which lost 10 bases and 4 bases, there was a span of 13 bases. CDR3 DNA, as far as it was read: TGTGCCACCTCGACAGTCGCCACCGGGGAG. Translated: CATSTVATGE. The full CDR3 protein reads CATSTVATGELFF.

The sequenced part of the CDR3 DNA is TGCAGCGTTGAATCCCAGCGGGGTGTAAATGAG. It is translated as CSVESQRGVNE. The CDR3 as a whole reads CSVESQRGVNEQFF. The chain uses TRBV29-1 and TRBJ2-1, with 7 positions matching TRBD2. The CDR3 is cut off 3 residues early in the read; its end comes from the germline J gene. Germline V gene data show CDR1 as SQVTM and CDR2 as ANQGSEA. Trimming took 2 bases from V and 7 from J; bases not matched to a gene: 8. This CDR3 spans 14 amino acids.

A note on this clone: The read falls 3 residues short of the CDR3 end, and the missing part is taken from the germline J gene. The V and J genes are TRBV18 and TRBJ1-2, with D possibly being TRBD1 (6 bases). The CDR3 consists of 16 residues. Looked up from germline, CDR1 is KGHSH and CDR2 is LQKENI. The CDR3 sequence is CASSPQSAGGSYDYTF. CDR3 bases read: TGTGCCAGCTCACCTCAATCCGCGGGGGGCTCCTACGAC.

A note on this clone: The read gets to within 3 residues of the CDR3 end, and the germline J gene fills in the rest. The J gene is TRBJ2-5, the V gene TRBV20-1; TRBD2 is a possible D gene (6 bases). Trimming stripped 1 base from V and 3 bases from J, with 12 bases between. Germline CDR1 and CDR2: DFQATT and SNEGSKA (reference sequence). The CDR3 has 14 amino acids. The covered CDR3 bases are TGCAGTGCTAGAGCCACGGGCGGGAAAGAGACC. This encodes CSARATGGKET. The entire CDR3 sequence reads CSARATGGKETQYF.

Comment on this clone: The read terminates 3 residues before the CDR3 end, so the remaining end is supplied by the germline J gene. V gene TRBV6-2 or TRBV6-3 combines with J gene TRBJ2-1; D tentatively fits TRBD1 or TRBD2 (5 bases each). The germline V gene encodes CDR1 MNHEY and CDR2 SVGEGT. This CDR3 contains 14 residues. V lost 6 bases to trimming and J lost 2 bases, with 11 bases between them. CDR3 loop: CASRSGSTYNEQFF. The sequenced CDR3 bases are TGTGCCAGCAGATCAGGGAGCACCTACAATGAG.

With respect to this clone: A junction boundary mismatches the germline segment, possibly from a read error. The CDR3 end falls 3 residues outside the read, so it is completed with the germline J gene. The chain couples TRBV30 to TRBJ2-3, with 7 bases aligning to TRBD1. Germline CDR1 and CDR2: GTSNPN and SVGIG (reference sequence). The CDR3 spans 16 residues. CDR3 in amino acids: CAWSVGDSGGTDAQYF. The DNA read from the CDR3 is TGTGCCTGGAGTGTAGGGGACAGTGGCGGCACAGATGCG. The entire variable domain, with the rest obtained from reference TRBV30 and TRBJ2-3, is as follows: SQTIHQWPATLVQPVGSPLSLECTVEGTSNPNLYWYRQAAGRGLQLLFYSVGIGQISSEVPQNLSASRPQDRQFILSSKKLLLSDSGFYLCAWSVGDSGGTDAQYFGPGTRLTVL.

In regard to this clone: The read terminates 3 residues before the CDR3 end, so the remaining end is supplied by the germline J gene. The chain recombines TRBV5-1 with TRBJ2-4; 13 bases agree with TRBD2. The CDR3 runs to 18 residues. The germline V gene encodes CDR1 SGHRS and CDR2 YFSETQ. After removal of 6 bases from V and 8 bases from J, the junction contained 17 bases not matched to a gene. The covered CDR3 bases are TGCGCCAGCAACCCGGATCCCCGACTAGCGGGGGGCGTGGACATT. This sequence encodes CASNPDPRLAGGVDI. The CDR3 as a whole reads CASNPDPRLAGGVDIQYF. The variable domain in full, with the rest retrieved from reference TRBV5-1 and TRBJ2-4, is KAGVTQTPRYLIKTRGQQVTLSCSPISGHRSVSWYQQTPGQGLQFLFEYFSETQRNKGNFPGRFSGRQFSNSRSEMNVSTLELGDSALYLCASNPDPRLAGGVDIQYFGAGTRLSVL.

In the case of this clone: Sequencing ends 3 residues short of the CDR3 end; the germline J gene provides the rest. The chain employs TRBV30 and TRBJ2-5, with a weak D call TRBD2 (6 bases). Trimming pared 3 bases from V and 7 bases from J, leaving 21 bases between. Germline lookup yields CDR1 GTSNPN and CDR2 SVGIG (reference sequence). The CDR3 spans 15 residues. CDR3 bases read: TGTGCCTGGAGCCAAGTCACCGGGGGTAAACCGACC. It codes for CAWSQVTGGKPT. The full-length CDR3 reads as CAWSQVTGGKPTQYF. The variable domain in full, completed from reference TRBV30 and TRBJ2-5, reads SQTIHQWPATLVQPVGSPLSLECTVEGTSNPNLYWYRQAAGRGLQLLFYSVGIGQISSEVPQNLSASRPQDRQFILSSKKLLLSDSGFYLCAWSQVTGGKPTQYFGPGTRLLVL.

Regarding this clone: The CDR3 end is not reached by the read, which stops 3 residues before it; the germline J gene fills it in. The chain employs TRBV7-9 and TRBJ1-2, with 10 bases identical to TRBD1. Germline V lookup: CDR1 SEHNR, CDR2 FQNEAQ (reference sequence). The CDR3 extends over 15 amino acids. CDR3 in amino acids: CASSYRDRGSYDYTF. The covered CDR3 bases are TGTGCCAGCAGCTACCGGGACAGGGGTTCCTACGAC. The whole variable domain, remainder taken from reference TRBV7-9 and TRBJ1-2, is DTGVSQNPRHKITKRGQNVTFRCDPISEHNRLYWYRQTLGQGPEFLTYFQNEAQLEKSRLLSDRFSAERPKGSFSTLEIQRTEQGDSAMYLCASSYRDRGSYDYTFGSGTRLTVV.

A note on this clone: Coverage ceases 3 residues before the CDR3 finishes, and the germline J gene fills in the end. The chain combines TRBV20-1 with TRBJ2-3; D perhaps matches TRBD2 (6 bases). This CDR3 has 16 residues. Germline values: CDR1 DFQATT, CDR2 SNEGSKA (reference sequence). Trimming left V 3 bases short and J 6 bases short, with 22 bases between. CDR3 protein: CSARTDTQTSLDTQYF. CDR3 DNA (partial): TGCAGTGCTAGGACTGACACCCAGACTAGTTTGGATACG.